The T cell receptor (beta chain) described here comes from a study of identical twins. Study outcomes and limitations: Out-of-frame sharing of TCR alpha in monozygotic twins was underestimated by models. Conclusions relied on cross-sectional statistical analysis, not following the same donors.

In TCRdb, the 5' RACE reads were re-called with MiXCR into one record per CDR3 protein. The sample lists about 220,000 distinct CDR3 sequences, around 6.8% occurring once. Turning to this clonotype: The antigen is undetermined.

The ends were cut back, 1 base at V and 8 bases at J, with 12 bases in the middle. This CDR3 spans 14 amino acids. Germline CDR1 and CDR2: SGHNT and YENEEA. The same sample was also used in a study of yellow fever vaccine responses in identical twins.

The sample comprised memory (CD45RO+) T cells sorted from blood. The chain recombines TRBV11-3 with TRBJ2-1; a possible D gene is TRBD2 (5 bases). This receptor was taken from a young woman in good health. In nucleotides, the CDR3 is TGTGCCAGCAGCTTAGGGCCGGGGATGGATGAGCAGTTCTTC. Translating gives CASSLGPGMDEQFF.